This entry features one T cell receptor beta chain sequence. Trimming took 3 bases from V and 4 from J; bases not matched to a gene: 14. Germline V lookup: CDR1 SGHVS, CDR2 FQNEAQ. This CDR3 spans 17 amino acids. The data were taken from a study of shared clonotypes between healthy human individuals. Sequencing used immunoSEQ multiplex PCR; TCRdb keeps in-frame clones, though not all of them. The sample shows roughly 1,000,000 clones, around 82% of them seen only once. The sequenced sample was memory CD4+ T cells from PBMCs. Sample subset: CD45RA-negative fraction. The chain links TRBV7-8 to TRBJ2-5, with 7 bases that match TRBD1. This clonotype originated in a man aged 18 to 30 in good health. Some clones in this sample may be carry-over from other donors' samples. CDR3 amino acids: CASSFRGQQGSGETQYF. For the CDR3, the DNA is TGTGCCAGCAGCTTTAGAGGGCAACAGGGGTCGGGAGAGACCCAGTACTTC.